Following are 20 T cell receptor beta chains from one sample sequenced in a study of Graves' ophthalmopathy and Graves' hyperthyroidism. Beta-chain TCR CDR3 regions were amplified from RNA transcripts. First-round RT-PCR with HTBI primers preceded a second-round multiplex PCR. In TCRdb, the multiplex PCR reads were re-called with MiXCR into one record per CDR3 protein. This table holds some 170,000 distinct CDR3 sequences, under 45% found once. Sequencing input: peripheral blood. All receptors derive from a man aged 25 to 40 with Graves' ophthalmopathy.

This clonotype occurred once. The chain couples TRBV6-5 to TRBJ1-1; D unclear. The CDR3 is made up of 13 amino acids. Looked up from germline, CDR1 is MNHEY and CDR2 is SVGAGI. V was pared by 4 bases and J by 5 bases, with 11 bases between. CDR3 amino acids: CASSFKGGTEAFF. CDR3 DNA sequence: TGTGCCAGCAGTTTCAAGGGAGGGACTGAAGCTTTCTTT.

Many counts were recorded for this clonotype. This sequence joins TRBV24-1 and TRBJ1-2; 11 bases align to TRBD1. The J segment lost 6 bases and the V segment lost 4 bases, leaving 9 bases of the junction unmatched. Germline V gene data show CDR1 as KGHDR and CDR2 as SFDVKD. This CDR3 is 16 amino acids long. The CDR3 nucleotides are TGTGCCACCAGTGAGGCCGGGACAGGGGGGTTCAATGGCTACACCTTC. Translated: CATSEAGTGGFNGYTF.

The chain uses TRBV19 and TRBJ1-2; D is possibly TRBD1 (5 bases). Trimming left V 0 bases short and J 2 bases short, with 10 bases between. This CDR3 is built from 15 residues. Per germline, CDR1 LNHDA and CDR2 SQIVND (reference sequence). The CDR3 protein is CASSIDGAGNYGYTF. The CDR3 DNA is TGTGCCAGTAGTATAGATGGGGCAGGGAACTATGGCTACACCTTC.

The chain has TRBV19 and TRBJ1-1; D ambiguous. The CDR3 length is 14 residues. V was cut by 6 bases and J by 3 bases, with 14 bases left in between. Germline CDR1 is LNHDA and CDR2 is SQIVND (reference sequence). The CDR3 region is CASRHPAEYTEAFF. CDR3 DNA sequence: TGTGCCAGTAGGCACCCCGCGGAGTACACTGAAGCTTTCTTT. Full variable domain (rest looked up from reference TRBV19 and TRBJ1-1): DGGITQSPKYLFRKEGQNVTLSCEQNLNHDAMYWYRQDPGQGLRLIYYSQIVNDFQKGDIAEGYSVSREKKESFPLTVTSAQKNPTAFYLCASRHPAEYTEAFFGQGTRLTVV.

The rearrangement uses TRBV12-3 or TRBV12-4 and TRBJ1-1; no clear D. V was cut by 4 bases and J by 11 bases, with 14 bases left in between. There are 12 residues in the CDR3. The DNA of the CDR3 is TGTGCCAGCAGTTCCACATCCACCTTGGCTTTCTTT. It translates to CASSSTSTLAFF.

This clonotype appeared many times. The chain has TRBV7-9 and TRBJ2-7; TRBD2 agrees at 14 bases. The CDR3 spans 19 residues. V lost 5 bases to trimming and J lost 2 bases; unmatched junction nucleotides: 14. The germline gives CDR1 SEHNR, CDR2 FQNEAQ (reference sequence). The CDR3 reads CASSPATGLAGGSPYEQYF. DNA for the CDR3: TGTGCCAGCAGCCCAGCAACCGGACTAGCGGGAGGTAGCCCCTACGAGCAGTACTTC. Supplemented by reference TRBV7-9 and TRBJ2-7, the full variable domain reads DTGVSQNPRHKITKRGQNVTFRCDPISEHNRLYWYRQTLGQGPEFLTYFQNEAQLEKSRLLSDRFSAERPKGSFSTLEIQRTEQGDSAMYLCASSPATGLAGGSPYEQYFGPGTRLTVT.

Ten or more counts support this clonotype. V and J are TRBV2 and TRBJ1-1; no firm D call. Germline loops: CDR1 SNHLY, CDR2 FYNNEI. Trimming removed 3 bases from V and 3 bases from J, with 11 bases in between. The CDR3 has 14 residues. The CDR3 spells CASSDGVVDTEAFF. The CDR3 bases are TGTGCCAGCAGTGACGGGGTGGTGGACACTGAAGCTTTCTTT.

The genes are TRBV11-2 and TRBJ2-7, with 7 bases matching TRBD2. Germline-derived CDR1 and CDR2 are SGHAT and FQNNGV. The CDR3 totals 14 residues. The trim removed 1 base at V and 2 bases at J, leaving 2 bases unmatched. The CDR3: CASSLVRGTYEQYF. The CDR3 nucleotides are TGTGCCAGCAGCTTAGTGCGGGGGACCTACGAGCAGTACTTC.

This clonotype was counted ten times or more. The V gene is TRBV5-5, the J gene TRBJ1-1; 7 bases are a match to TRBD1. Germline assignment: CDR1 SGHKS and CDR2 YYEKEE (reference sequence). V was clipped by 5 bases and J by 5 bases; unmatched bases: 15. CDR3 length: 16 amino acids. Written as DNA, the CDR3 is TGTGCCAGCAGGGAGCCGGGACAGAGCCTTCCTACTGAAGCTTTCTTT. Protein sequence: CASREPGQSLPTEAFF.

This clonotype has at least ten counts. V gene TRBV28 combines with J gene TRBJ2-7; D is unclear. Germline CDR1 is MDHEN and CDR2 is SYDVKM. The CDR3 sequence is 13 residues long. The V and J ends lost 4 bases and 5 bases respectively, with 12 bases between them. CDR3 region: CASSSPLGDEQYF. CDR3 nucleotides: TGTGCCAGCAGTTCCCCTCTAGGAGACGAGCAGTACTTC.

The gene calls are TRBV11-2 and TRBJ1-2, with D perhaps matching TRBD1 (5 bases). Looked up from germline, CDR1 is SGHAT and CDR2 is FQNNGV. Trimming removed 5 bases from V and 4 bases from J, with 23 bases in between. CDR3 length: 17 amino acids. This CDR3 is CASSPSIYAQGSYGYTF. DNA of the CDR3: TGTGCCAGCAGCCCATCAATCTACGCTCAGGGAAGCTATGGCTACACCTTC. Variable domain in full (rest from reference TRBV11-2 and TRBJ1-2): EAGVAQSPRYKIIEKRQSVAFWCNPISGHATLYWYQQILGQGPKLLIQFQNNGVVDDSQLPKDRFSAERLKGVDSTLKIQPAKLEDSAVYLCASSPSIYAQGSYGYTFGSGTRLTVV.

This clonotype was seen at least ten times. The chain has TRBV10-3 and TRBJ1-1, with 7 bases lining up with TRBD1. CDR1 is ENHRY, CDR2 SYGVKD, per germline. The length of the CDR3 is 15 residues. V lost 10 bases to trimming and J lost 0 bases; unmatched junction nucleotides: 11. The CDR3 protein is CATRSGRGLNTEAFF. In DNA, the CDR3 is TGTGCCACCCGCTCTGGCAGGGGGTTGAACACTGAAGCTTTCTTT.

There are many counts of this clonotype. One junction end disagrees with the germline gene, perhaps due to a read error. This chain connects TRBV12-3 or TRBV12-4 to TRBJ1-5; D uncertain. The CDR3 extends over 13 amino acids. Here the CDR3 reads CANSLKSPQPQHF. The CDR3 DNA reads TGTGCCAACAGTTTAAAATCCCCCCAGCCCCAGCATTTT.

V gene TRBV5-1 combines with J gene TRBJ2-7, with a tentative D call TRBD1 (5 bases). The CDR3 totals 14 residues. Germline V gene data show CDR1 as SGHRS and CDR2 as YFSETQ. The V gene lost 5 bases and the J gene lost 2 bases, with 14 bases spanning the gap. CDR3 coding DNA: TGCGCCAGCAGAATGTTGGCAGGGACCTACGAGCAGTACTTC. The encoded protein is CASRMLAGTYEQYF.

This chain joins TRBV11-2 and TRBJ2-7; 8 nucleotides agree with TRBD2. V was clipped by 0 bases and J by 0 bases; unmatched bases: 4. The CDR3 contains 16 residues. Germline loops: CDR1 SGHAT, CDR2 FQNNGV. In DNA form, the CDR3 reads TGTGCCAGCAGCTTAGAAGGCGGGAGGTCCTCCTACGAGCAGTACTTC. Protein product: CASSLEGGRSSYEQYF.

The chain links TRBV7-2 to TRBJ2-5; D is uncertain. Germline V CDR1 and CDR2: SGHTA, FQGNSA. This CDR3 spans 11 amino acids. V was shortened by 5 bases and J by 5 bases, with 6 bases between the two germline ends. CDR3 sequence reads: CASSPAETQYF. The DNA for the CDR3 is TGTGCCAGCAGCCCTGCGGAGACCCAGTACTTC.

This clonotype was observed at least ten times. The chain is built from TRBV7-9 and TRBJ2-5; D not resolved. Germline CDR1 SEHNR, CDR2 FQNEAQ (reference sequence). Trimming shortened V by 7 bases and J by 5 bases, and 20 bases separated the two germline ends. This CDR3 is built from 15 residues. Here the CDR3 DNA reads TGTGCCAGCACCACAAGAGCAGGCTTTGGGGAGACCCAGTACTTC. Encoded protein: CASTTRAGFGETQYF. The variable domain in full, with the rest retrieved from reference TRBV7-9 and TRBJ2-5, is DTGVSQNPRHKITKRGQNVTFRCDPISEHNRLYWYRQTLGQGPEFLTYFQNEAQLEKSRLLSDRFSAERPKGSFSTLEIQRTEQGDSAMYLCASTTRAGFGETQYFGPGTRLLVL.

The gene calls are TRBV29-1 and TRBJ2-7; D is ambiguous. The CDR3 has 13 amino acids. Germline CDR1 SQVTM, CDR2 ANQGSEA. V lost 6 bases and J 2 bases, leaving 14 bases between the germline ends. This chain's CDR3 is CSVLLASAYEQYF. CDR3 sequence (DNA): TGCAGCGTCCTTTTGGCCTCCGCCTACGAGCAGTACTTC.

The sample holds many counts of this clonotype. The rearrangement joins TRBV11-2 to TRBJ2-7, with 8 bases that match TRBD1. Trimming took 2 bases from V and 6 from J; bases not matched to a gene: 3. In germline, CDR1 is SGHAT, CDR2 FQNNGV. This CDR3 has 13 amino acids. Here the CDR3 DNA reads TGTGCCAGCAGCTTATGGACAGGGACCGAGCAGTACTTC. Translation: CASSLWTGTEQYF.

This clonotype was detected ten times or more. DNA of the CDR3: TGTGCCAGCAGTTTCGTGGGGCCTGAAGCTTTCTTT. Its translation: CASSFVGPEAFF. The chain is built from TRBV12-3 or TRBV12-4 and TRBJ1-1; tentatively, D is TRBD1 (5 bases). V lost 3 bases and J lost 6, with 8 bases in between. The CDR3 is made up of 12 amino acids.